Shown below are 22 T cell receptor beta chains from a single sample sequenced in a study of CD8+CD57+ T cells in acquired aplastic anemia. Patients chosen for sequencing had shown CD8+CD57+ cell expansion by flow cytometry. Genomic DNA acted as the template from which TCR beta VDJ combination and CDR3 sequence profiling were carried out. TCRdb redid the calling of the reads with MiXCR, one entry per CDR3 protein. The data contain about 180,000 distinct CDR3 sequences, 50% to 65% of them seen just once; the ten biggest clones take up roughly 43%. The sequencing input was sorted CD4+, CD8+, or CD8+CD57+ T cells (not recorded which) from PBMCs. The source of these receptors is a human donor with aplastic anemia.

A few counts support this clonotype. J is TRBJ2-1 and V is TRBV24-1; D is possibly TRBD2 (5 bases). Germline CDR1 reads KGHDR; CDR2 reads SFDVKD. There are 15 residues in the CDR3. V shed 0 bases and J shed 9 bases, with 14 bases lying between them. As DNA, the CDR3 is TGTGCCACCAGTGATTTGAGAGGGCATGGAGGTGAGCAGTTCTTC. It encodes CATSDLRGHGGEQFF.

This clonotype was recorded once. The chain links TRBV19 to TRBJ1-5, with D perhaps matching TRBD1 (6 bases). This CDR3 is 14 amino acids long. Germline CDR1 LNHDA, CDR2 SQIVND (reference sequence). Between the trimmed V and J ends, which lost 6 bases and 14 bases, there was a span of 23 bases. This CDR3 is CASRVNGGGANEHF. For the CDR3, the DNA is TGTGCCAGTAGGGTGAATGGCGGGGGGGCCAATGAGCATTTT.

Ten or more counts support this clonotype. The chain couples TRBV9 to TRBJ2-2; tentatively, D is TRBD1 or TRBD2 (5 bases each). The CDR3 length is 13 residues. Germline V gene sequence: CDR1 SGDLS, CDR2 YYNGEE. The V end was cut by 3 bases, the J end by 3 bases, with 6 bases between. The CDR3 bases are TGTGCCAGCAGCGCGGGACACACCGGGGAGCTGTTTTTT. Translation gives CASSAGHTGELFF.

V usage is TRBV9 and J usage is TRBJ2-5; tentatively, D is TRBD1 (5 bases). The CDR3 extends over 14 amino acids. V was clipped by 0 bases and J by 5 bases, with 11 bases between them. Germline V gene lookup returns CDR1 SGDLS and CDR2 YYNGEE. The CDR3 coding sequence is TGTGCCAGCAGCGTAGTGGACAACGGGGAGACCCAGTACTTC. Residues: CASSVVDNGETQYF.

This clonotype was seen repeatedly, ten times or more. The rearrangement uses TRBV2 and TRBJ1-1; D is possibly TRBD1 (5 bases). In germline, CDR1 is SNHLY, CDR2 FYNNEI. The CDR3 runs 14 residues. The V and J ends lost 5 bases and 6 bases respectively, with 16 bases between them. CDR3 bases: TGTGCCAGCAGTCCCGGAGCCGGGGCCCCTGAAGCTTTCTTT. Amino acids: CASSPGAGAPEAFF.

This clonotype was counted many times. The genes are TRBV6-1 and TRBJ2-1; the D is unclear. The CDR3 length is 11 residues. Germline loops: CDR1 MNHNS, CDR2 SASEGT. Trimming shortened V by 6 bases and J by 10 bases, and 10 bases separated the two germline ends. CDR3 protein: CASSEPQEQFF. The DNA for the CDR3 is TGTGCCAGCAGCGAACCTCAAGAGCAGTTCTTC.

This chain joins TRBV7-9 and TRBJ2-3; 7 bases match TRBD1. J was trimmed by 2 bases and V by 5 bases; bases with no gene match: 7. The CDR3 has 15 amino acids. Per germline, CDR1 SEHNR and CDR2 FQNEAQ (reference sequence). The CDR3 spells CASSLRDSYTDTQYF. The DNA for the CDR3 is TGTGCCAGCAGCCTCCGGGACAGTTACACAGATACGCAGTATTTT.

The CDR3 loop reads CASRSQGVSNTEAFF. The CDR3 DNA sequence: TGTGCCAGCAGGTCCCAGGGGGTTTCGAACACTGAAGCTTTCTTT. This chain connects TRBV2 to TRBJ1-1, with 7 bases aligning to TRBD1. Trimming removed 6 bases from V and 1 base from J; junction bases left unmatched: 8. Germline V lookup: CDR1 SNHLY, CDR2 FYNNEI. This CDR3 comprises 15 residues.

The V and J genes are TRBV7-6 and TRBJ2-5; a possible D gene is TRBD2 (7 bases). The germline gives CDR1 SGHVS, CDR2 FNYEAQ. The CDR3 totals 15 residues. V was shortened by 3 bases and J by 4 bases, with 15 bases between the two germline ends. CDR3 nucleotides: TGTGCCAGCAGCTTTGGGGGGGGGCCGGGAGAGACCCAGTACTTC. Translating it yields CASSFGGGPGETQYF.

The gene calls are TRBV10-3 and TRBJ1-5; 11 bases map to TRBD1. Trimming cost V 3 bases and J 7 bases; bases outside gene matches: 8. The CDR3 is made up of 16 amino acids. CDR1 is ENHRY and CDR2 is SYGVKD in the germline V gene. The chain's CDR3 is CAISDPGQGAGQPQHF. The DNA of the CDR3 is TGTGCCATCAGTGACCCAGGACAGGGGGCCGGGCAGCCCCAGCATTTT.

The chain couples TRBV14 to TRBJ1-1, with a weak D call TRBD1 (5 bases). Trimming left V 0 bases short and J 11 bases short, with 10 bases between. Germline CDR1 is SGHDN and CDR2 is FVKESK. CDR3 length: 12 residues. The CDR3 reads CASSQDGQGAFF. The CDR3 DNA reads TGTGCCAGCAGCCAAGATGGACAAGGGGCTTTCTTT.

CDR3 loop: CASSSRGQGEKLFF. DNA of the CDR3: TGTGCCAGCAGCTCGAGGGGGCAGGGAGAAAAACTGTTTTTT. This chain joins TRBV7-2 and TRBJ1-4, with TRBD1 matching 7 bases. V lost 4 bases and J lost 8; bases outside the gene matches: 7. This CDR3 region has 14 residues. Per the germline V gene, CDR1 is SGHTA and CDR2 is FQGNSA.

A remark on this clonotype: At one boundary the junction diverges from the germline segment, which might be a read error. This chain links TRBV12-3 or TRBV12-4 with TRBJ2-2, with D perhaps matching TRBD1 or TRBD2 (6 bases each). This CDR3 has 15 amino acids. The CDR3 DNA sequence: TGTGCCAGCAGTGAGGGGGGCCGAGGCACCGGGGGGCTGTTTTTT. As protein: CASSEGGRGTGGLFF.

This clonotype was observed at least ten times. V is TRBV6-5 and J is TRBJ2-5, with no clear D. This CDR3 is built from 14 residues. Germline loops: CDR1 MNHEY, CDR2 SVGAGI. Trimming shortened V by 2 bases and J by 0 bases, and 7 bases separated the two germline ends. CDR3 sequence (DNA): TGTGCCAGCAGTTACGGCGGCGACCAAGAGACCCAGTACTTC. This encodes CASSYGGDQETQYF.

Concerning this clonotype itself: Germline and junction disagree at one end, which may indicate a read error. The chain uses TRBV10-3 and TRBJ1-2, with 7 nucleotides matching TRBD1. This CDR3 has 14 amino acids. Germline lookup yields CDR1 ENHRY and CDR2 SYGVKD. The CDR3 sequence is CASSYSGTAYGYTF. CDR3 nucleotide sequence: TGTGCCAGCAGTTACTCAGGGACAGCCTATGGCTACACCTTC.

V usage is TRBV15 and J usage is TRBJ2-3, with TRBD2 matching 14 bases. Germline values: CDR1 LNHNV, CDR2 YYDKDF (reference sequence). The CDR3 loop spans 18 amino acids. V lost 0 bases to trimming and J lost 5 bases; unmatched junction nucleotides: 7. For the CDR3, the DNA is TGTGCCACCAGCAGAGATCCGACTAGCGGGGGGGCCGGAGATACGCAGTATTTT. It encodes CATSRDPTSGGAGDTQYF.

The chain recombines TRBV9 with TRBJ2-7; D not certain. V was pared by 0 bases and J by 0 bases, with 10 bases between. The CDR3 runs to 15 residues. Germline V gene data show CDR1 as SGDLS and CDR2 as YYNGEE. The CDR3 protein is CASSVGEKSSYEQYF. Written as DNA, the CDR3 is TGTGCCAGCAGCGTAGGCGAAAAAAGCTCCTACGAGCAGTACTTC.

This clonotype has ten or more counts. The chain employs TRBV9 and TRBJ2-3, with unresolved D. The CDR3 covers 16 residues. Per the germline V gene, CDR1 is SGDLS and CDR2 is YYNGEE. Trimming pared 4 bases from V and 3 bases from J, leaving 18 bases between. In DNA, the CDR3 is TGTGCCAGCAGCTCCCCGAGAGTACCTGGTACAGATACGCAGTATTTT. As protein: CASSSPRVPGTDTQYF. The full variable domain, in which reference TRBV9 and TRBJ2-3 provide the parts outside the CDR3, is DSGVTQTPKHLITATGQRVTLRCSPRSGDLSVYWYQQSLDQGLQFLIQYYNGEERAKGNILERFSAQQFPDLHSELNLSSLELGDSALYFCASSSPRVPGTDTQYFGPGTRLTVL.

V is TRBV7-9 and J is TRBJ2-1; 8 bases align to TRBD1. Trimming cost V 6 bases and J 6 bases; bases outside gene matches: 7. Germline V gene data show CDR1 as SEHNR and CDR2 as FQNEAQ (reference sequence). CDR3 size: 14 residues. The CDR3 DNA sequence: TGTGCCAGCAGACATACTACAGGGGGCAATGAGCAGTTCTTC. Residues: CASRHTTGGNEQFF.

J is TRBJ1-5 and V is TRBV19, with D uncertain. Trimming left V 5 bases short and J 0 bases short, with 14 bases between. The CDR3 runs 16 residues. Germline values: CDR1 LNHDA, CDR2 SQIVND (reference sequence). This CDR3 reads CASSSTSGDSNQPQHF. DNA of the CDR3: TGTGCCAGTAGTTCGACTAGCGGGGATAGCAATCAGCCCCAGCATTTT.

This clonotype was seen just once. V gene TRBV20-1 combines with J gene TRBJ2-2; D perhaps matches TRBD2 (6 bases). The CDR3 is 13 residues long. V was pared by 5 bases and J by 3 bases, with 10 bases between. CDR1 and CDR2 (germline): DFQATT, SNEGSKA (reference sequence). CDR3 residues: CSARDFDTGELFF. The CDR3 DNA reads as TGCAGTGCTCGGGACTTCGACACCGGGGAGCTGTTTTTT.

V is TRBV12-3 or TRBV12-4 and J is TRBJ1-2; 8 bases match TRBD1. The J segment lost 8 bases and the V segment lost 6 bases, leaving 5 bases of the junction unmatched. The CDR3 covers 12 residues. DNA for the CDR3: TGTGCCAGCAGACCACAGGGGGTAGGCTACACCTTC. Translating gives CASRPQGVGYTF.